This TCR beta chain appears in the sequencing data of a study of identical twins. The germline V gene has CDR1 MDHEN and CDR2 SYDVKM. The V end lost 2 bases, the J end lost 4 bases, and 9 bases lay between the germline ends. This CDR3 contains 13 residues. This clonotype was observed a few times. Antigen: not known. The study's findings and limits: The study found that models underestimated out-of-frame TCR alpha sharing in monozygotic twins. Twins shared beta out-of-frame sequences in excess, but this excess was weaker.

Template switching, a step in the protocol, added a universal primer site, and cDNA carried unique molecular identifiers. TCRdb re-analysed the 5' RACE reads in MiXCR, keeping a single row per CDR3 protein. The sample has 300,000 or so distinct CDR3 sequences, 9.5% seen once. These data were likewise used in another study, on yellow fever vaccine responses in identical twins.

The chain has TRBV28 and TRBJ2-7; D remains ambiguous. Sequencing was performed on CD8+ T cells sorted from blood. The source of this sequence is a woman between 18 and 30 years old in good health. CDR3 bases: TGTGCCAGCAGTTTACTGGACGGGTACGAGCAGTACTTC. As protein: CASSLLDGYEQYF.